A single sample gave rise to the 11 T cell receptor beta chains below, sequenced in a study of metastatic and nonmetastatic thyroid tumors (dated by TCRdb to the early 2020s). None of the patients had been given any treatment before thyroid surgery. Libraries were made using PCR. Instrument on record: Illumina HiSeq 4000. TCRdb reprocessed the public reads (quality trimming at Q25 with fastp, clone calling with MiXCR) and kept in-frame beta chains. In all, the sample holds tens of thousands of clones, and 25% to 30% of those were seen once. The ten largest clones represent 7.8% of the sample. The specimen sequenced was blood. The receptors originated from a female donor with papillary thyroid cancer or a benign thyroid nodule (not recorded which). Some clones in this sample may be carry-over from other donors' samples.

By sample fraction, this clone is medium-sized. This rearrangement joins TRBV19 to TRBJ1-1, with 7 bases that match TRBD1. The ends lost 1 base at V and 2 bases at J; junction bases unmatched: 4. This CDR3 region has 15 residues. Germline CDR1 and CDR2: LNHDA and SQIVND (reference sequence). CDR3 DNA: TGTGCCAGTAGTATAGTCGCAGGGGGAAACACTGAAGCTTTCTTT. Translated, it gives CASSIVAGGNTEAFF.

This clone showed up many times. Being one base from a much bigger clone, this may be a read error. The V and J genes are TRBV2 and TRBJ1-1; D is uncertain. The CDR3 has 11 residues. The germline V and J ends were trimmed by 6 bases and 10 bases, with 12 bases remaining between them. The V gene's germline CDR1 is SNHLY and CDR2 FYNNEI. The CDR3 loop is CASRWEAVAFF. CDR3 bases: TGTGCCAGCAGGTGGGAAGCAGTAGCTTTCTTT.

The chain is built from TRBV12-3 or TRBV12-4 and TRBJ2-4; the match to TRBD1 covers 9 bases. The trim removed 6 bases at V and 9 bases at J, leaving 0 bases unmatched. The CDR3 contains 11 residues. DNA of the CDR3: TGTGCCAGCAGGACAGGGGGCATTCAGTACTTC. It encodes CASRTGGIQYF.

This clone ranks as medium-sized. The CDR3: CSARDNREWTEAFF. The DNA of the CDR3 is TGCAGTGCTAGAGATAACAGGGAATGGACTGAAGCTTTCTTT. This rearrangement joins TRBV20-1 to TRBJ1-1, with a tentative D call TRBD1 (6 bases). Germline V CDR1 and CDR2: DFQATT, SNEGSKA (reference sequence). Trimming removed 0 bases at V and 5 bases at J, with 13 bases between. The CDR3 runs 14 residues.

This clone was recorded many times. V and J are TRBV29-1 and TRBJ1-2; D uncertain. The V end was cut by 4 bases, the J end by 2 bases, with 11 bases between. CDR1 SQVTM and CDR2 ANQGSEA come from the germline V gene. CDR3 length equals 13 residues. The CDR3 region is CSVGEGSNYGYTF. CDR3 DNA sequence: TGCAGCGTTGGAGAGGGTTCCAACTATGGCTACACCTTC.

Turning to this clone: One end of the junction varies from germline; a read error may be responsible. The J gene is TRBJ2-6, the V gene TRBV6-1, with D perhaps TRBD1 (6 bases). Germline V gives CDR1 MNHNS, CDR2 SASEGT. The CDR3 runs 15 residues. In nucleotides, the CDR3 is TGTGCCAGCAGGGACAGCGACTCTGTGGCCAACGTCCTGACTTTC. It is translated as CASRDSDSVANVLTF.

This clone is medium-sized within its sample. This chain joins TRBV24-1 and TRBJ1-1, with D perhaps TRBD1 (5 bases). The V end lost 4 bases, the J end lost 4 bases, and 18 bases lay between the germline ends. The CDR3 sequence is 16 residues long. Germline V gene lookup returns CDR1 KGHDR and CDR2 SFDVKD. For the CDR3, the DNA is TGTGCCACCAGTGACCCTTTTATGACAGATTCCACTGAAGCTTTCTTT. Its translation is CATSDPFMTDSTEAFF.

About this clone: No conserved phenylalanine or tryptophan is present at the end of the CDR3, so a read error is the likely explanation. The V gene is TRBV27, the J gene TRBJ1-1; weak D call: TRBD1 (5 bases). Germline V CDR1 and CDR2: MNHEY, SMNVEV (reference sequence). The CDR3 runs to 13 residues. V gave up 4 bases and J gave up 4 bases, with 10 bases separating them. The CDR3: CASSWGQITEAFV. In DNA form, the CDR3 reads TGTGCCAGCAGTTGGGGCCAGATCACTGAAGCTTTCGTT.

This clone came up many times. One junction end does not reproduce the germline sequence, and a read error may be involved. This rearrangement joins TRBV20-1 to TRBJ2-1, with D perhaps matching TRBD2 (6 bases). Germline-derived CDR1 and CDR2 are DFQATT and SNEGSKA (reference sequence). The length of the CDR3 is 18 residues. The CDR3 region is CSARGSDRGTSSYNGQFF. The CDR3 region has the DNA TGCAGTGCCCGAGGGTCGGATCGGGGGACCAGCTCCTACAATGGGCAGTTCTTC.

This clone is a singleton in its sample. J is TRBJ2-3 and V is TRBV5-4; 8 positions agree with TRBD2. Trimming at V came to 2 bases and at J to 3 bases, leaving 5 bases not matched to a gene. The germline V gene has CDR1 SGHNT and CDR2 YYREEE (reference sequence). The CDR3 spans 15 residues. The CDR3 reads CASSLAGVVTDTQYF. The CDR3 DNA follows: TGTGCCAGCAGCTTAGCGGGGGTGGTGACAGATACGCAGTATTTT.

Many counts were recorded for this clone. This may come from a read error, since a much larger clone is one base off. The chain recombines TRBV28 with TRBJ2-7; D is perhaps TRBD1 (8 bases). The CDR3 is 14 amino acids. V was trimmed by 6 bases and J by 5 bases, leaving 17 bases between them. Germline CDR1 and CDR2: MDHEN and SYDVKM. CDR3 coding DNA: TGTGCCAGCAGCAAACAGGGGGGGCCCGACGAGCAGTACTTC. It translates to CASSKQGGPDEQYF.